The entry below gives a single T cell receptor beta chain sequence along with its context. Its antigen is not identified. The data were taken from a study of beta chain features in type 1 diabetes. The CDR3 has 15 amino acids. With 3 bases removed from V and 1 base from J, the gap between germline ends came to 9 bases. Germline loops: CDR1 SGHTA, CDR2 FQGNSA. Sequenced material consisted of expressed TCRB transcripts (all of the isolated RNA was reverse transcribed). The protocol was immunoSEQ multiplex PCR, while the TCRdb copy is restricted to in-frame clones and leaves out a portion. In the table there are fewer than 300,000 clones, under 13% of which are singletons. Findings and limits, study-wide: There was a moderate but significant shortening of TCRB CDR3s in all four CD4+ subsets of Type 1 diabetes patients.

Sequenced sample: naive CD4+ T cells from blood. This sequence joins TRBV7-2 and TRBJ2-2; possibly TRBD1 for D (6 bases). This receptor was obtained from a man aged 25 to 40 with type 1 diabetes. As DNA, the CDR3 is TGTGCCAGCAGCTTGGGACACCGGAACACCGGGGAGCTGTTTTTT. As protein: CASSLGHRNTGELFF. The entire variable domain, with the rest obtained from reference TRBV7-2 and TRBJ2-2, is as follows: GAGVSQSPSNKVTEKGKDVELRCDPISGHTALYWYRQSLGQGLEFLIYFQGNSAPDKSGLPSDRFSAERTGGSVSTLTIQRTQQEDSAVYLCASSLGHRNTGELFFGEGSRLTVL.